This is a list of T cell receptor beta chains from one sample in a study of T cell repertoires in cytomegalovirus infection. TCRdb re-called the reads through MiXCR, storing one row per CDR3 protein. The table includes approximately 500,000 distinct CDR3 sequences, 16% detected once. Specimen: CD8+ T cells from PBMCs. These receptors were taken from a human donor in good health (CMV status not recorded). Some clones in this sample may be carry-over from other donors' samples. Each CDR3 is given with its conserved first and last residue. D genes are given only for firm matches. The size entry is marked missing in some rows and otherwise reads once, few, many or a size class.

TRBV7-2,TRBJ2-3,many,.,CASSSTGDSTDTQYF
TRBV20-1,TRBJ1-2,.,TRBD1,CSAWDSYGYTF
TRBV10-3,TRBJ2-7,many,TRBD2,CAISISAGEGGEQYF
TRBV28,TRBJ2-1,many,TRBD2,CASSSWRENAYNEQFF
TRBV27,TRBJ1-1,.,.,CASSSPGREAFF
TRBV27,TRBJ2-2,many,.,CASSFSGTGELFF
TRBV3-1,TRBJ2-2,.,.,CASSQSRVFGELFF
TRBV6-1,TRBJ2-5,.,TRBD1,CASSDDRDQETQYF
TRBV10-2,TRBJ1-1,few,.,CASSEFRQDTEAFF
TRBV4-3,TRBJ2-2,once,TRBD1,CATWDRSNTGELFF
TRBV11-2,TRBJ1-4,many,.,CASSLVPEKLFF
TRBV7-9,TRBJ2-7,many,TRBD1,CASSTTGGRYSYEQYF
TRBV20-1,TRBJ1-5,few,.,CSARPMDISNQPQHF
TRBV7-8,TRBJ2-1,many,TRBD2,CASRLGRAGLARPSGHEQFF
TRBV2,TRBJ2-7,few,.,CASQGGWNEQYF
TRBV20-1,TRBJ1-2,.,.,CSARVWSASNYGYTF
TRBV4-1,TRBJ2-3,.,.,CASSQDQPRSSTDTQYF
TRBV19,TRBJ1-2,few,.,CATYAGVAYGYTF
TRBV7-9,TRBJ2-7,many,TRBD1,CASGTGYNEQYF
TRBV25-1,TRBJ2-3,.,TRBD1,CASRRTGSVTDTQYF
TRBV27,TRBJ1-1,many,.,CASSLTGDTEAFF
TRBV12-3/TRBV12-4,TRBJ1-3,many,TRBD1,CASRTSTGTGNTIYF
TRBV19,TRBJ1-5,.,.,CASSISRVRQPQHF
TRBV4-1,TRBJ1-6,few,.,CASSQEGKGGSPLHF
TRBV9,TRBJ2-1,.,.,CASSSGGGKNEQFF
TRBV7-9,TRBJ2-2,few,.,CASSLKGSLNTGELFF
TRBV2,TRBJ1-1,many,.,CASRPRGPVAEAFF
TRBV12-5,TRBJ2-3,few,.,CASGSATRRDTQYF
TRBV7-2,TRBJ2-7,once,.,CASSLVCDEPYF
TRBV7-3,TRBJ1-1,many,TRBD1,CASSLQGGTEAFF
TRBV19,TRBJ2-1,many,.,CASSETFPIYNEQFF
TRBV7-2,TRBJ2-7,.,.,CSSTLSWSYEQYF
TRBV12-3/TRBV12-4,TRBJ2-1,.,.,CASSPLETLYYNEQFF
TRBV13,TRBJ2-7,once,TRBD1,CASSLTGGFYEQYF
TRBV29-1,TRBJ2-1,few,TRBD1,CSDTTGGNEQFF
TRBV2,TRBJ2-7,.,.,CASSDGGWGVREQYF
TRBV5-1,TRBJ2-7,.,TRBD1,CASSLTGARVLYEQYF
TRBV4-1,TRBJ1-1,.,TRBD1,CASSAGQGVNTEAFF
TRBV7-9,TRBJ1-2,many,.,CASSAKQKNYGYTF
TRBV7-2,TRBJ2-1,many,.,CASSLSTLNEQFF
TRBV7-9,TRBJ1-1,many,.,CASSSGPSNTEAFF
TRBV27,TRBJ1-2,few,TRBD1,CASSGDRVHGYTF
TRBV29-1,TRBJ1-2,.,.,CSVEDRSYGYTF
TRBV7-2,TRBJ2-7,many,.,CASSLAVQGPNEQYF
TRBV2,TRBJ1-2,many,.,CASSETGGQGVPSRYGYTF